This T cell receptor (beta chain) is from a study of identical twins. TCRdb processed the 5' RACE reads anew with MiXCR; each CDR3 protein has one entry. The data contain hundreds of thousands of distinct CDR3 sequences, roughly 18% of them seen just once; the ten biggest clones take up roughly 14%. V was trimmed by 4 bases and J by 8 bases, leaving 15 bases between them. The V gene's germline CDR1 is MNHEY and CDR2 SVGEGT. The CDR3 runs 14 residues. A few counts support this clonotype. This sample also appeared in a second study, on T cells expressing NK-cell markers. From that report: Sorted CD3+CD56+NKG2C+, CD3+CD56+NKG2C- and CD3+CD56-NKG2C+ T-cell subsets were beta-chain profiled.

The TCR originated in a young woman in good health. Sequencing was performed on PBMCs. This rearrangement joins TRBV6-2 or TRBV6-3 to TRBJ2-1; perhaps TRBD2 as D (6 bases). CDR3 in amino acids: CASSSGTSMDEQFF. As DNA, the CDR3 is TGTGCCAGCAGTTCCGGGACTTCGATGGATGAGCAGTTCTTC.